These T cell receptor beta chains were read from a single sample in a study of shared clonotypes between healthy human individuals. Method: immunoSEQ multiplex PCR; TCRdb's copy keeps in-frame clones and lacks some. The data contain 740,000 or so clones, approximately 73% of them seen just once; the ten biggest clones take up about 1.8%. Sequencing input: memory CD4+ T cells sorted from blood. These receptors were taken from a woman aged 30 to 39 in good health. Both conserved end residues are trimmed from each CDR3.

V | CDR3
TRBV4-2 | ASSQGDWGSDTEAF
TRBV6-6 | ASRPRTGHQPQH
TRBV6-1 | ASSEGLAGGPYEQY
TRBV4-2 | ASSQVERQDNEQF
TRBV11-2 | ASSFWAGEGYT
TRBV5-1 | ASSLGTGGNTEAF
TRBV2 | ASSARLGNEQY
TRBV28 | ASSPVRASSGIQY
TRBV14 | ASSPPLGHNYGYT
TRBV4-2 | ASSYANQASGRREQF
TRBV30 | AWSVPGLGTEAF
TRBV2 | AGQGAPDTEAF
TRBV27 | ASSLLPSGSGSSYEQY
TRBV7-2 | ASSSPGLAGVQY
TRBV7-9 | ASSRTSGTDTQY
TRBV2 | ASSLQGSQETQY
TRBV4-1 | ASSLPPTGDTGELF